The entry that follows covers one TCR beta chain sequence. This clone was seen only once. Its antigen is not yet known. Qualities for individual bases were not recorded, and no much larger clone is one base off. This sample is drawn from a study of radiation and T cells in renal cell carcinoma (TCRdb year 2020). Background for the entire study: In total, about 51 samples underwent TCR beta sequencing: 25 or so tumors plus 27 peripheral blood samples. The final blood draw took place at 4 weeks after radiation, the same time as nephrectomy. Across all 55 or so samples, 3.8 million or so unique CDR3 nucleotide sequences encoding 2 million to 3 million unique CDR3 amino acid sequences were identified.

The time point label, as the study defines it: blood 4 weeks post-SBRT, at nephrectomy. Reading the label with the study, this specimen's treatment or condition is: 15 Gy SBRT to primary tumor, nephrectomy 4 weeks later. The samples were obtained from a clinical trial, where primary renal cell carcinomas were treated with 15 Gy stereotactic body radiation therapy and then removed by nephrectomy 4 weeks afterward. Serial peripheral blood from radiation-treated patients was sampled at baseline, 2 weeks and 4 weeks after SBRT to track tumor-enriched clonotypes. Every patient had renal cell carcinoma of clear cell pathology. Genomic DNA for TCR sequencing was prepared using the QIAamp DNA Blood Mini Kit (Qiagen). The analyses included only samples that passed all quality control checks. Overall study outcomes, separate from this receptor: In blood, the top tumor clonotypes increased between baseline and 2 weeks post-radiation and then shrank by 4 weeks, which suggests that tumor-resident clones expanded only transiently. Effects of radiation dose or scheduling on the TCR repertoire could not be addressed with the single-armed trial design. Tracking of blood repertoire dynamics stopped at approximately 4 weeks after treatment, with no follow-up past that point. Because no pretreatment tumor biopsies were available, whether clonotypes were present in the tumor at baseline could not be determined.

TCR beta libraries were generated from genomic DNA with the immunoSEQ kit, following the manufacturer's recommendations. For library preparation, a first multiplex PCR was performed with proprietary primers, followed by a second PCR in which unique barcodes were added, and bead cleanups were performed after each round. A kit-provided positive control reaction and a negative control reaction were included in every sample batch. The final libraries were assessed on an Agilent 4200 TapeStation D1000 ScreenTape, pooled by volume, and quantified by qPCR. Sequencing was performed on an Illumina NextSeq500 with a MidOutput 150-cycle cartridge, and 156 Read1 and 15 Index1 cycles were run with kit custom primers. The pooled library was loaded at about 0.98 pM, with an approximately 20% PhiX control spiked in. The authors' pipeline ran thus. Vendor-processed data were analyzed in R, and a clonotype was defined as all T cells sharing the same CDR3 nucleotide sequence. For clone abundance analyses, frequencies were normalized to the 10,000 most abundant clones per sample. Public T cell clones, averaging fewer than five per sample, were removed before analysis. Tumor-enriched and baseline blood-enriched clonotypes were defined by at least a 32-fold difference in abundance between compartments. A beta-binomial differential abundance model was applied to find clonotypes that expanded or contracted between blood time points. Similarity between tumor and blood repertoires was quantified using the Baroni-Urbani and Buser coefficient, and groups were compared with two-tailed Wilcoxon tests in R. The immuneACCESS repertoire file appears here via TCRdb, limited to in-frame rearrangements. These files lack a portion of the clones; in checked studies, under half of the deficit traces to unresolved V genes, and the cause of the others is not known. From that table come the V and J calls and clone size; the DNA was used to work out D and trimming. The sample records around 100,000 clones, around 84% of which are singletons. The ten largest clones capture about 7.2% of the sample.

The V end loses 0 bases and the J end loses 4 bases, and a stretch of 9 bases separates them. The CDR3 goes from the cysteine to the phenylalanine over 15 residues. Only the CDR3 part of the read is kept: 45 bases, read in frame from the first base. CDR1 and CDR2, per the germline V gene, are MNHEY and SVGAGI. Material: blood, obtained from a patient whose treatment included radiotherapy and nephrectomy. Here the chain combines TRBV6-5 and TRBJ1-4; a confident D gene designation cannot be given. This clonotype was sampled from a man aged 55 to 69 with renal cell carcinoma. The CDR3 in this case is CASSYSLDFNEKLFF. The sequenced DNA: TGTGCCAGCAGTTACTCTTTGGACTTTAATGAAAAACTGTTTTTT.